This T cell receptor beta chain was found in a study of Ad26.COV2.S vaccination and SARS-CoV-2 variants. This clone appeared a few times. Produced via immunoSEQ multiplex PCR; TCRdb's table is partial and in-frame only. The sample consists of some 390,000 clones, 88% of them appearing once. Sample treatment: some 20 received Ad26.COV2.S at low or high dose, single or two shots; 5 received placebo; per-sample allocation not given. The samples date from day 63 after the first vaccine or placebo injection. Wuhan-strain SARS-CoV-2 spike was expressed by the Ad26 vector that made up the vaccine. The sequence was collected from a person aged 18-65 years who received the Ad26.COV2.S COVID-19 vaccine or a placebo. The sample was peripheral blood, taken in a trial of Ad26.COV2.S vaccine versus placebo.

CDR3 sequence: CASSQDPQGEQYF. As DNA, the CDR3 is TGTGCCAGCAGCCAAGATCCCCAGGGTGAGCAGTACTTC. The rearrangement joins TRBV3-1 (or the pseudogene TRBV3-2) to TRBJ2-7; a weak D match, TRBD1 (5 bases). Germline V gene lookup returns CDR1 LGHDT and CDR2 YNNKEL (reference sequence). This CDR3 comprises 13 residues. Trimming removed 0 bases at V and 7 bases at J, with 10 bases between.